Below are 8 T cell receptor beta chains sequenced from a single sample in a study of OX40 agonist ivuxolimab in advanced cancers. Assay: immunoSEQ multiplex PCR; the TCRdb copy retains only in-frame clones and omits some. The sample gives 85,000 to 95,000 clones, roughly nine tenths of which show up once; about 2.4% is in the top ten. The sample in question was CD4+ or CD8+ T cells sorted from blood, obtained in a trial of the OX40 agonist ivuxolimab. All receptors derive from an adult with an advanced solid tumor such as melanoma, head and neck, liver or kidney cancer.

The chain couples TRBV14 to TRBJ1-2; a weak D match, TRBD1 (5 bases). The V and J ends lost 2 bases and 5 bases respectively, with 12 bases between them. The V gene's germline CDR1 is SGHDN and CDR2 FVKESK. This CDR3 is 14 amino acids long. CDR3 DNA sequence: TGTGCCAGCAGCCAAAAAACCGGGGGGTATGGCTACACCTTC. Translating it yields CASSQKTGGYGYTF.

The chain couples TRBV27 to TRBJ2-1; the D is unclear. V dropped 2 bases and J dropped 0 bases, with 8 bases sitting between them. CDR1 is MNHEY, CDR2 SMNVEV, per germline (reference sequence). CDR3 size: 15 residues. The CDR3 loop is CASSLRVGSYNEQFF. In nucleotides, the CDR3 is TGTGCCAGCAGTTTAAGGGTTGGCTCCTACAATGAGCAGTTCTTC.

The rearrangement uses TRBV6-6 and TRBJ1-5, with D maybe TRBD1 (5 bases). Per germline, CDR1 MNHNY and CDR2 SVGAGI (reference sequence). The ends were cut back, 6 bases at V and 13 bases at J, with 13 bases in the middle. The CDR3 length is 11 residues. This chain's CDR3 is CASRTLGVQHF. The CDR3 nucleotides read TGTGCCAGCAGGACGTTAGGGGTGCAGCATTTT.

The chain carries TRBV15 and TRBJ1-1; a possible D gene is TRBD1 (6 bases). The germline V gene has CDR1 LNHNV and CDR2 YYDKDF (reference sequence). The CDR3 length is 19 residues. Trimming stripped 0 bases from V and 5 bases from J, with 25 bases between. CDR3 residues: CATSRDWWMDSKLSTEAFF. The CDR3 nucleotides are TGTGCCACCAGCAGAGATTGGTGGATGGACAGCAAGCTAAGTACTGAAGCTTTCTTT.

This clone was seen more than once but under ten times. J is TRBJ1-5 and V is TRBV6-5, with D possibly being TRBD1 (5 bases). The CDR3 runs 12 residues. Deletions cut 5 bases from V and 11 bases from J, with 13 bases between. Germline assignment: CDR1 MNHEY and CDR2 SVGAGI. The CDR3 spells CASSAPRGAQHF. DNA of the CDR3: TGTGCCAGCAGTGCCCCGAGGGGAGCCCAGCATTTT.

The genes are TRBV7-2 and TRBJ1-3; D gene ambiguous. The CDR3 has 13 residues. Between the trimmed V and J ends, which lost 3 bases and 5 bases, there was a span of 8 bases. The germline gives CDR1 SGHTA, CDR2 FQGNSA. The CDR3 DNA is TGTGCCAGCAGCTTTGGCGACCGAAACACCATATATTTT. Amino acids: CASSFGDRNTIYF.

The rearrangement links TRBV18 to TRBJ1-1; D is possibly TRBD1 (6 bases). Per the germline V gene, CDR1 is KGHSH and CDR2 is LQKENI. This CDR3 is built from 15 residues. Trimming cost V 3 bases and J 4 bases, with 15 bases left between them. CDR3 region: CASSPRQEGGTEAFF. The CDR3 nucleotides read TGTGCCAGCTCACCCCGCCAGGAGGGGGGCACTGAAGCTTTCTTT.

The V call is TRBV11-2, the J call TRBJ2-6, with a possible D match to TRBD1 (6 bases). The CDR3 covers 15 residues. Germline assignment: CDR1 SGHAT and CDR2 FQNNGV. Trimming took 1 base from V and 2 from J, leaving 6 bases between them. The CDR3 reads CASSLGQAGANVLTF. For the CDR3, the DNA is TGTGCCAGCAGCTTAGGACAGGCTGGGGCCAACGTCCTGACTTTC. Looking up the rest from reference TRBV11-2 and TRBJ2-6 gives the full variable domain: EAGVAQSPRYKIIEKRQSVAFWCNPISGHATLYWYQQILGQGPKLLIQFQNNGVVDDSQLPKDRFSAERLKGVDSTLKIQPAKLEDSAVYLCASSLGQAGANVLTFGAGSRLTVL.